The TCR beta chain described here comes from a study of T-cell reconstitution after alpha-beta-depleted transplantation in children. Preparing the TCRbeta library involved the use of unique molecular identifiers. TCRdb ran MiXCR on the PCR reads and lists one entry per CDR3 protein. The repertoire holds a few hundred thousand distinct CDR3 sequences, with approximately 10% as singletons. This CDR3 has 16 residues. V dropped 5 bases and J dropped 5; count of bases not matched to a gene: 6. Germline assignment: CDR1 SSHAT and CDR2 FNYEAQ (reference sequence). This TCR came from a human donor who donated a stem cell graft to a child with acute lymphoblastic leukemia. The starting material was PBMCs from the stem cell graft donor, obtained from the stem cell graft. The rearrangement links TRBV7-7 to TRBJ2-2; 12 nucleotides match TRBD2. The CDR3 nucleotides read TGTGCCAGCAGCGCTAGCGGGGGGGCCCGGACCGGGGAGCTGTTTTTT. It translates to CASSASGGARTGELFF.